These 14 T cell receptor beta chains came from one sample sequenced in a study of glioma-infiltrating T cells. Amplification of TCR alpha and beta CDR3 regions from RNA used iRepertoire nested multiplex PCR. TCRdb processed the multiplex PCR reads anew with MiXCR; each CDR3 protein has one entry. The sample shows fewer than 200,000 distinct CDR3 sequences, under 55% of them seen only once. Sequenced material: glioma tissue, nonneoplastic brain tissue, or PBMCs (not recorded which). Receptor source: a human donor with low-grade glioma or glioblastoma, undergoing nonglioma brain surgery, or in good health (not recorded which).

This chain joins TRBV27 and TRBJ1-6, with D possibly matching TRBD1 (6 bases). V was shortened by 2 bases and J by 9 bases, with 14 bases between the two germline ends. The CDR3 contains 15 residues. Germline V CDR1 and CDR2: MNHEY, SMNVEV (reference sequence). The CDR3 nucleotides are TGTGCCAGCAGTTTAGGCTACAGGGAATGTTCACCCCTCCACTTT. This encodes CASSLGYRECSPLHF.

A word on this clonotype: Relative to the germline gene, one junction end is altered; a read error may explain this. The V and J genes are TRBV20-1 and TRBJ1-5; no firm D call. In germline, CDR1 is DFQATT, CDR2 SNEGSKA (reference sequence). This CDR3 comprises 15 residues. CDR3: CGARDPRYSNQTQHF. In DNA, the CDR3 is TGCGGTGCTAGAGATCCGAGATATAGCAATCAGACCCAGCATTTT.

In regard to this clonotype: A read error is possible here, since a much larger clone lies one base away. The rearrangement links TRBV3-1 to TRBJ2-3; D gene unclear. CDR1 LGHDT and CDR2 YNNKEL come from the germline V gene (reference sequence). The CDR3 is 16 amino acids. Trimming left V 1 base short and J 0 bases short, with 11 bases between. CDR3 sequence (DNA): TGTGCCAGCAGCCAAGGGAGAGGCTTCAGCACAGATACGCAGTATTTT. This sequence encodes CASSQGRGFSTDTQYF.

V usage is TRBV19 and J usage is TRBJ1-6, with D perhaps matching TRBD1 (5 bases). The CDR3 spans 15 residues. The ends were cut back, 7 bases at V and 13 bases at J, with 23 bases in the middle. The germline V gene has CDR1 LNHDA and CDR2 SQIVND (reference sequence). The CDR3 DNA reads as TGTGCCAGTAAAATCGACAGATATAGCAATCAGCCCCTCCACTTT. It specifies CASKIDRYSNQPLHF.

The chain has TRBV12-3 or TRBV12-4 and TRBJ2-5; D perhaps matches TRBD1 (5 bases). Deletions cut 1 base from V and 7 bases from J, with 10 bases between. The CDR3 covers 13 residues. CDR3: CASSLEGLGTQYF. The CDR3 coding sequence is TGTGCCAGCAGTTTAGAGGGGTTGGGGACCCAGTACTTC.

This sequence joins TRBV5-5 and TRBJ2-1, with 7 nucleotides matching TRBD1. The CDR3 length is 17 residues. J was trimmed by 4 bases and V by 4 bases; bases with no gene match: 14. The germline CDR1 and CDR2 sequences are SGHKS and YYEKEE (reference sequence). CDR3 nucleotides: TGTGCCAGCAGCCCAGAGCCCGGGACAGTCTTTTACAATGAGCAGTTCTTC. Its protein product is CASSPEPGTVFYNEQFF.

The J gene is TRBJ2-7, the V gene TRBV5-1; D is unresolved. CDR3 size: 14 residues. The germline gives CDR1 SGHRS, CDR2 YFSETQ. V was shortened by 3 bases and J by 5 bases, with 15 bases between the two germline ends. Here the CDR3 reads CASSSETGLNEQYF. CDR3 DNA sequence: TGCGCCAGCAGCTCTGAGACGGGCCTCAACGAGCAGTACTTC.

Notes on this clonotype: A read error is possible here, since a much larger clone lies one base away. The chain carries TRBV7-2 and TRBJ2-3, with D maybe TRBD2 (6 bases). The CDR3 extends over 18 amino acids. Germline V CDR1 and CDR2: SGHTA, FQGNSA. The V and J ends lost 0 bases and 5 bases respectively, with 21 bases between them. CDR3 sequence reads: CASSLAGVAVGQVDTQYF. In DNA, the CDR3 is TGTGCCAGCAGCTTAGCGGGGGTAGCGGTAGGACAAGTAGATACGCAGTATTTT. The variable domain in full, with the rest retrieved from reference TRBV7-2 and TRBJ2-3, is GAGVSQSPSNKVTEKGKDVELRCDPISGHTALYWYRQSLGQGLEFLIYFQGNSAPDKSGLPSDRFSAERTGGSVSTLTIQRTQQEDSAVYLCASSLAGVAVGQVDTQYFGPGTRLTVL.

This clonotype was observed many times. The gene calls are TRBV28 and TRBJ2-5, with D perhaps TRBD1 (7 bases). CDR3 length: 16 amino acids. Trimming took 3 bases from V and 1 from J, leaving 15 bases between them. Germline CDR1 and CDR2: MDHEN and SYDVKM. The DNA for the CDR3 is TGTGCCAGCAGTTTGGCGGGGACAGCAACCCAAGAGACCCAGTACTTC. Translation gives CASSLAGTATQETQYF.

Only a few counts were recorded for this clonotype. A much larger clonotype is one base distant, so this may be a read error. The chain couples TRBV20-1 to TRBJ2-3, with 10 bases lining up with TRBD1. CDR1 DFQATT and CDR2 SNEGSKA come from the germline V gene (reference sequence). With 3 bases clipped from V and 6 bases from J, the junction kept 9 bases outside the gene matches. This CDR3 contains 15 residues. CDR3 sequence (DNA): TGCAGTGCTAGTCGGGGGACAGGGGAAGGGGATACGCAGTATTTT. It specifies CSASRGTGEGDTQYF.

V usage is TRBV13 and J usage is TRBJ2-3; 13 bases are shared with TRBD2. The V gene end was trimmed by 6 bases and the J gene end by 4 bases; junction bases not matched to a gene: 13. The V gene's germline CDR1 is PRHDT and CDR2 FYEKMQ (reference sequence). This CDR3 spans 18 amino acids. The CDR3 nucleotides are TGTGCCAGCAGTCTCGGGACTAGCGGGAAAAGGGTCTCAGATACGCAGTATTTT. This codes for CASSLGTSGKRVSDTQYF.

This clonotype has a single count. A much larger clone lies a single base off, so this may be a read error. The J gene is TRBJ1-5, the V gene TRBV20-1; D call uncertain. This CDR3 comprises 18 residues. Germline CDR1 is DFQATT and CDR2 is SNEGSKA (reference sequence). Trimming pared 0 bases from V and 4 bases from J, leaving 22 bases between. DNA of the CDR3: TGCAGTGCTAGAGATAAGATCGAACCAGGCCATAGAAATCAGCCCCAGCATTTT. It yields the protein CSARDKIEPGHRNQPQHF.

The chain is built from TRBV4-1 and TRBJ2-1; TRBD2 matches 9 bases. Germline CDR1 is MGHRA and CDR2 is YSYEKL. After removal of 1 base from V and 9 bases from J, the junction contained 10 bases not matched to a gene. The CDR3 totals 16 residues. DNA of the CDR3: TGCGCCAGCAGCCAAGTCTTAGCGGGAGTTCTGTTTGAGCAGTTCTTC. This sequence encodes CASSQVLAGVLFEQFF.

This clonotype turned up a few times. A much bigger clone sits one base away, suggesting this may be a read error. The gene calls are TRBV20-1 and TRBJ2-7; weak D call: TRBD2 (6 bases). The CDR3 covers 15 residues. Germline-derived CDR1 and CDR2 are DFQATT and SNEGSKA (reference sequence). For the CDR3, the DNA is TGCAGTGCTAGGCGAGTCGGGACTCTATCGTACGATCAGTACTTC. Its protein is CSARRVGTLSYDQYF.